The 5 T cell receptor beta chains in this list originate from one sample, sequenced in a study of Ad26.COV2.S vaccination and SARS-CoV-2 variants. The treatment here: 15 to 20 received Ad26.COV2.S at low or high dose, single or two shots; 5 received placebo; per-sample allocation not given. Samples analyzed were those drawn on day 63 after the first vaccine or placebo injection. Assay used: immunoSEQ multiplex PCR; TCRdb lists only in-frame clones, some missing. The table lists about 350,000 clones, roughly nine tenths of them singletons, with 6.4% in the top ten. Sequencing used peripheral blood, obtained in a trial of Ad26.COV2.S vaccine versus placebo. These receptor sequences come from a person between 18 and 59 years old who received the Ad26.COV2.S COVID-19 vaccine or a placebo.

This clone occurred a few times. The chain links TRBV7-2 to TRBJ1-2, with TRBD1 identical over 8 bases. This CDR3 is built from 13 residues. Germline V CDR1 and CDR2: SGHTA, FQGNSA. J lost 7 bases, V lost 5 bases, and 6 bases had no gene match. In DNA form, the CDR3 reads TGTGCCAGCAGCCAGGACAGGGCGGGTGGCTACACCTTC. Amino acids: CASSQDRAGGYTF.

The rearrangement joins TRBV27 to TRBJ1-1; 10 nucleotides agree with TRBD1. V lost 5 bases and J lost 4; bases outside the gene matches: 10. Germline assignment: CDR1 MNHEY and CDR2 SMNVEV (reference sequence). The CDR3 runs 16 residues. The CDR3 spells CASSSNPGQGRTEAFF. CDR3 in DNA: TGTGCCAGCAGTAGTAATCCGGGACAGGGGCGCACTGAAGCTTTCTTT.

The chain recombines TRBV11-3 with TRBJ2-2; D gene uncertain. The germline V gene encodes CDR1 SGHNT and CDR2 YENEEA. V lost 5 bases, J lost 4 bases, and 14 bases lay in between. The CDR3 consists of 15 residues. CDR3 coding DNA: TGTGCCAGCAGCCACGGACGGACCTCCACCGGGGAGCTGTTTTTT. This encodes CASSHGRTSTGELFF.

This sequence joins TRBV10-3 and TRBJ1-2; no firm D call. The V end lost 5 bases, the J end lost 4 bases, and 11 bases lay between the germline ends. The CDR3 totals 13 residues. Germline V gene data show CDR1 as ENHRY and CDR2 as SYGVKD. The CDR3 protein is CAISIGEGYGYTF. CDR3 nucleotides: TGTGCCATCAGTATAGGTGAGGGCTATGGCTACACCTTC.

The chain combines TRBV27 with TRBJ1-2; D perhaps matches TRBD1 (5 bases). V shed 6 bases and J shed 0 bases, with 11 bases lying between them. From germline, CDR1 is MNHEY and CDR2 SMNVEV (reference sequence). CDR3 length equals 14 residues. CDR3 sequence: CASSRGPPNYGYTF. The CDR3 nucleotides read TGTGCCAGCAGCCGGGGACCGCCTAACTATGGCTACACCTTC.